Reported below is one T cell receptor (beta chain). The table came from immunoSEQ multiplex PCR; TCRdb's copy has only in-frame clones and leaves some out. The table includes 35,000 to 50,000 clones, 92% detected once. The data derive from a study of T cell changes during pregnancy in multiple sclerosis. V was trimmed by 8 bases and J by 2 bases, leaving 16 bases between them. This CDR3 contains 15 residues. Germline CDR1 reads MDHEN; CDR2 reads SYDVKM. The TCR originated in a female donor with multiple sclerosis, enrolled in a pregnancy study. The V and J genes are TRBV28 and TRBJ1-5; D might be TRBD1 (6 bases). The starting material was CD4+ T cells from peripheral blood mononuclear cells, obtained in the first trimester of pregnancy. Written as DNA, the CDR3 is TGTGCCAGCTCTTGGGGGCCACGGGGCAATCAGCCCCAGCATTTT. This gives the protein CASSWGPRGNQPQHF.